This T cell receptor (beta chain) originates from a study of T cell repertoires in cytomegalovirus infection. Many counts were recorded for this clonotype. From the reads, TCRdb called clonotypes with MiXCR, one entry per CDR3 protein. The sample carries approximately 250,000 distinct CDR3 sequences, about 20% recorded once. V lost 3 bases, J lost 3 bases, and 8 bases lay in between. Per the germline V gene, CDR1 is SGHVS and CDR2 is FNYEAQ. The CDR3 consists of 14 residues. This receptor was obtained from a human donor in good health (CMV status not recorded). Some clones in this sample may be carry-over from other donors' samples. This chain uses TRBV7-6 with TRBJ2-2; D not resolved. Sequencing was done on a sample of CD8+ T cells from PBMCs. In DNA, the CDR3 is TGTGCCAGCAGCTTGGAGCGTTACACCGGGGAGCTGTTTTTT. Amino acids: CASSLERYTGELFF.